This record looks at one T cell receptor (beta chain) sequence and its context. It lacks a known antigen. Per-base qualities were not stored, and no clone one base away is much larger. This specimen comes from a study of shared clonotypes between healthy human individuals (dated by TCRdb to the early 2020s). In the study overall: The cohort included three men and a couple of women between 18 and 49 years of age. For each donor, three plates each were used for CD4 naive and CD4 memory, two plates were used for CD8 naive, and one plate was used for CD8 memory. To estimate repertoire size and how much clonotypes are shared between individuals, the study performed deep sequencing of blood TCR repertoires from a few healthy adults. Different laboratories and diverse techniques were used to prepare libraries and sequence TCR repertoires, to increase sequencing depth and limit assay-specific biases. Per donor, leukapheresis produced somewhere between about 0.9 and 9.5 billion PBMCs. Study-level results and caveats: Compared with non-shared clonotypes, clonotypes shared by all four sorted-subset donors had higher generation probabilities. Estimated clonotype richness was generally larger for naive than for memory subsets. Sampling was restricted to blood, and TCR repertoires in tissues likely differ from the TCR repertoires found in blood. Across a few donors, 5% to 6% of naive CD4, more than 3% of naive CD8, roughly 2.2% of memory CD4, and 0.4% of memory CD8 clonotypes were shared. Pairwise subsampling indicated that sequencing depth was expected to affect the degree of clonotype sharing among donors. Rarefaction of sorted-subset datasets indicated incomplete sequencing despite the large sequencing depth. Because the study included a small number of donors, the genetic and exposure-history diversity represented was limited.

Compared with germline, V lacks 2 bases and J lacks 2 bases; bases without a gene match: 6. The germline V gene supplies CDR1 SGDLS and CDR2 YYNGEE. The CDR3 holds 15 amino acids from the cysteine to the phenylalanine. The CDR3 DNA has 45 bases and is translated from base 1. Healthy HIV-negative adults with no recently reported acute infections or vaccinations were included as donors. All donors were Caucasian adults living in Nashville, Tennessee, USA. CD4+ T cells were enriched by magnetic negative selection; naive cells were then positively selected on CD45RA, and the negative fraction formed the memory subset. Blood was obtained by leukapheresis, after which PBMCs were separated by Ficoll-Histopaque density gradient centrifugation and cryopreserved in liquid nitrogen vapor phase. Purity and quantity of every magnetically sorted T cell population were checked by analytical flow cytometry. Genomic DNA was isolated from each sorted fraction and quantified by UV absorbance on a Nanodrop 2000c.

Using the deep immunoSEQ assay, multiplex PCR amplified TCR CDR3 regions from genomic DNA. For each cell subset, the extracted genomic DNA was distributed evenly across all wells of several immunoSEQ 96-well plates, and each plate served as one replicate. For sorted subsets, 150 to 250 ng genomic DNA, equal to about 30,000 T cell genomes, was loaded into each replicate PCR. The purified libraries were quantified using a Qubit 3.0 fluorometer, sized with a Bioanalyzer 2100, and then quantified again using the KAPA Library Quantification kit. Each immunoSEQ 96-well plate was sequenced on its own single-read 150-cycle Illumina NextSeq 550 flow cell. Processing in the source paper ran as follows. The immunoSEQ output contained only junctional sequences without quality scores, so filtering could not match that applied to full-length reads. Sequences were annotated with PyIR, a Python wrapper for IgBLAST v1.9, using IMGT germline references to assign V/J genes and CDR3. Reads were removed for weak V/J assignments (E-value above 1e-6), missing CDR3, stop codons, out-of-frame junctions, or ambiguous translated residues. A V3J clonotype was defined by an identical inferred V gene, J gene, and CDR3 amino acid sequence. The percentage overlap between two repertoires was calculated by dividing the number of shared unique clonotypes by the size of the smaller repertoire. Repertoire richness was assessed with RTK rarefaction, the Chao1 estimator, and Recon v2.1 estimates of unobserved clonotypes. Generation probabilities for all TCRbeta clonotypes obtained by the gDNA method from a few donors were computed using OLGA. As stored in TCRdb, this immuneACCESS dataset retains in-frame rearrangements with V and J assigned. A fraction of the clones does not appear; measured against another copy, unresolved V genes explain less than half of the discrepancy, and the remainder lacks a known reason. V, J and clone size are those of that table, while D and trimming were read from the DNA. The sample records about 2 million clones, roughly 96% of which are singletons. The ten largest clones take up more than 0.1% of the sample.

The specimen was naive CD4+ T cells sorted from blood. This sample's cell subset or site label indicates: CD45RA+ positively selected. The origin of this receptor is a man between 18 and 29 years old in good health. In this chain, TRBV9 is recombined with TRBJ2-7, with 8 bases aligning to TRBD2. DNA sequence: TGTGCCAGCAGCGTGCGGGAGGAGGGGCCCTACGAGCAGTACTTC. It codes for CASSVREEGPYEQYF.